One sample yielded the 17 T cell receptor beta chains listed below, sequenced in a study of T cells in Graves' hyperthyroidism and ophthalmopathy (dated by TCRdb to the late 2010s). The receptor library was made with multiplex PCR. Sequenced using an Illumina HiSeq 2000. Amplification of TCR beta CDR3 regions was carried out from RNA transcripts. The TCR CDR3 was subjected to a first round of RT-PCR using the HTBI primer set and the Qiagen OneStep RT-PCR kit. In TCRdb, the public reads were trimmed at Q25 with fastp and aligned with MiXCR, with productive beta chains retained. All rows with the same CDR3 protein become a single entry with the most common DNA and genes. In this sample the table shows under 350,000 distinct CDR3 sequences, over 20% of which occur a single time. The ten largest make up 50% of the sample. Material: blood. The source of these receptors is a woman in her forties or fifties with Graves' hyperthyroidism.

CDR3 residues: CASSVSGVNEKLFF. CDR3 sequence (DNA): TGTGCCAGCAGCGTAAGTGGGGTCAATGAAAAACTGTTTTTT. This rearrangement joins TRBV9 to TRBJ1-4; D gene ambiguous. CDR1 SGDLS and CDR2 YYNGEE come from the germline V gene. The CDR3 extends over 14 amino acids. V was pared by 1 base and J by 5 bases, with 9 bases between.

This clonotype was seen more than once but under ten times. The junction does not match germline at one end; this may be a read error. CDR3 residues: CAGSSPGLAGHNEQFF. CDR3 sequence (DNA): TGTGCCGGCAGTTCCCCTGGACTAGCGGGACACAATGAGCAGTTCTTC. The chain employs TRBV28 and TRBJ2-1; 12 bases agree with TRBD2. Per germline, CDR1 MDHEN and CDR2 SYDVKM. The CDR3 sequence is 16 residues long.

This clonotype was seen a few times. The chain links TRBV20-1 to TRBJ2-2; possible D gene TRBD1, 5 bases. CDR3 size: 17 residues. CDR1 DFQATT and CDR2 SNEGSKA come from the germline V gene (reference sequence). V gave up 1 base and J gave up 1 base, with 16 bases separating them. CDR3 nucleotide sequence: TGCAGTGCTAGAGTTGGGCTTTCGCAGGGGAACACCGGGGAGCTGTTTTTT. It translates to CSARVGLSQGNTGELFF.

The chain couples TRBV19 to TRBJ1-5, with D perhaps matching TRBD1 (6 bases). Trimming cost V 1 base and J 4 bases, with 8 bases left between them. This CDR3 comprises 14 residues. The germline V gene has CDR1 LNHDA and CDR2 SQIVND (reference sequence). Here the CDR3 DNA reads TGTGCCAGTAGTATAGTAACAGGGAATCAGCCCCAGCATTTT. This codes for CASSIVTGNQPQHF.

This clonotype was seen ten or more times. This chain uses TRBV27 with TRBJ1-3; unclear D gene. This CDR3 spans 13 amino acids. The V end was cut by 3 bases, the J end by 0 bases, with 3 bases between. CDR1 MNHEY and CDR2 SMNVEV come from the germline V gene (reference sequence). As DNA, the CDR3 is TGTGCCAGCAGTTTTCGCTCTGGAAACACCATATATTTT. Amino acids: CASSFRSGNTIYF.

This clonotype was seen repeatedly, ten times or more. The V call is TRBV3-1, the J call TRBJ2-7; perhaps TRBD1 as D (7 bases). The CDR3 is 13 residues long. Deletions cut 1 base from V and 7 bases from J, with 11 bases between. Germline CDR1 is LGHDT and CDR2 is YNNKEL (reference sequence). CDR3 in amino acids: CASSQAGGGEQYF. CDR3 DNA sequence: TGTGCCAGCAGCCAAGCAGGGGGAGGAGAGCAGTACTTC.

This chain connects TRBV11-3 to TRBJ1-5; the D is unclear. V was clipped by 1 base and J by 0 bases, with 13 bases between them. The CDR3 length is 17 residues. Germline lookup yields CDR1 SGHNT and CDR2 YENEEA. CDR3 sequence reads: CASSLGSGVGSNQPQHF. The CDR3 coding sequence is TGTGCCAGCAGCTTAGGATCCGGGGTAGGTAGCAATCAGCCCCAGCATTTT.

The J gene is TRBJ2-3, the V gene TRBV6-9; D gene unclear. The V end was cut by 1 base, the J end by 4 bases, with 15 bases between. The CDR3 contains 16 residues. Per germline, CDR1 MNHGY and CDR2 SVAAGI. Here the CDR3 DNA reads TGTGCCAGCAGTTATTTCGGGTCAGACACCTCAGATACGCAGTATTTT. It specifies CASSYFGSDTSDTQYF.

This clonotype showed up many times. The rearrangement joins TRBV3-1 to TRBJ1-2, with D possibly matching TRBD1 (5 bases). V lost 0 bases and J lost 4, with 12 bases in between. Germline V lookup: CDR1 LGHDT, CDR2 YNNKEL (reference sequence). The CDR3 covers 15 residues. Here the CDR3 reads CASSQDGGTLYGYTF. DNA of the CDR3: TGTGCCAGCAGCCAAGATGGGGGAACCCTCTATGGCTACACCTTC. Complete variable domain (other parts from reference TRBV3-1 and TRBJ1-2): DTAVSQTPKYLVTQMGNDKSIKCEQNLGHDTMYWYKQDSKKFLKIMFSYNNKELIINETVPNRFSPKSPDKAHLNLHINSLELGDSAVYFCASSQDGGTLYGYTFGSGTRLTVV.

This clonotype came up many times. The chain couples TRBV2 to TRBJ1-1, with D perhaps TRBD1 (5 bases). CDR3 size: 11 residues. Germline assignment: CDR1 SNHLY and CDR2 FYNNEI. V was shortened by 6 bases and J by 6 bases, with 8 bases between the two germline ends. This CDR3 reads CASRKGPEAFF. The DNA for the CDR3 is TGTGCCAGCAGGAAGGGACCTGAAGCTTTCTTT.

The chain links TRBV11-2 to TRBJ2-7; D uncertain. Trimming took 6 bases from V and 8 from J, leaving 11 bases between them. This CDR3 is built from 11 residues. CDR1 SGHAT and CDR2 FQNNGV come from the germline V gene. DNA for the CDR3: TGTGCCAGCAGTGTGGGATTTAAGCAGTACTTC. Amino acid sequence: CASSVGFKQYF.

The CDR3 bases are TGTGCCAGTTCGGACCCAGTAGAGACCCAGTACTTC. Protein sequence: CASSDPVETQYF. The chain employs TRBV28 and TRBJ2-5, with D unclear. Germline CDR1 is MDHEN and CDR2 is SYDVKM. CDR3 length: 12 amino acids. V was pared by 9 bases and J by 4 bases, with 12 bases between.

This clonotype was observed at least ten times. The genes are TRBV28 and TRBJ2-1; TRBD1 matches 12 bases. Germline V gene sequence: CDR1 MDHEN, CDR2 SYDVKM. The CDR3 contains 15 residues. Trimming at V came to 4 bases and at J to 8 bases, leaving 6 bases not matched to a gene. The CDR3 spells CASSYRDRGRDEQFF. The CDR3 DNA sequence: TGTGCCAGCAGTTACCGGGACAGGGGGCGCGATGAGCAGTTCTTC. The whole variable domain, filled in from reference TRBV28 and TRBJ2-1, reads DVKVTQSSRYLVKRTGEKVFLECVQDMDHENMFWYRQDPGLGLRLIYFSYDVKMKEKGDIPEGYSVSREKKERFSLILESASTNQTSMYLCASSYRDRGRDEQFFGPGTRLTVL.

This clonotype has a count of ten or more. V and J are TRBV20-1 and TRBJ2-5, with D unresolved. This CDR3 has 12 amino acids. The V and J ends lost 6 bases and 4 bases respectively, with 12 bases between them. The germline V gene has CDR1 DFQATT and CDR2 SNEGSKA (reference sequence). CDR3 DNA sequence: TGCAGTGCCAGACCACAAGCAGAGACCCAGTACTTC. It translates to CSARPQAETQYF.

This clonotype occurred many times. The junction and the germline gene differ at one end; a read error may be behind it. The chain carries TRBV20-1 and TRBJ1-2, with D possibly TRBD1 on 5 matching bases. CDR3 length: 15 residues. CDR1 DFQATT and CDR2 SNEGSKA come from the germline V gene (reference sequence). The chain's CDR3 is CSARDSISINYGYTF. The CDR3 nucleotides read TGCAGTGCCAGAGACAGTATTTCTATAAACTATGGCTACACCTTC.

This chain uses TRBV4-1 with TRBJ2-2; D gene ambiguous. Germline CDR1 reads MGHRA; CDR2 reads YSYEKL. This CDR3 region has 16 residues. V lost 1 base to trimming and J lost 1 base, with 10 bases between them. CDR3 bases: TGCGCCAGCAGCCAAGGAAATGCAATGAACACCGGGGAGCTGTTTTTT. Protein sequence: CASSQGNAMNTGELFF.

The chain uses TRBV28 and TRBJ1-3, with D possibly matching TRBD1 (6 bases). Between the trimmed V and J ends, which lost 2 bases and 3 bases, there was a span of 11 bases. This CDR3 has 15 amino acids. Germline CDR1 reads MDHEN; CDR2 reads SYDVKM. The CDR3 loop is CASSLPDRFGNTIYF. CDR3 nucleotide sequence: TGTGCCAGCAGTTTACCCGACAGGTTTGGAAACACCATATATTTT. The full variable domain, in which reference TRBV28 and TRBJ1-3 provide the parts outside the CDR3, is DVKVTQSSRYLVKRTGEKVFLECVQDMDHENMFWYRQDPGLGLRLIYFSYDVKMKEKGDIPEGYSVSREKKERFSLILESASTNQTSMYLCASSLPDRFGNTIYFGEGSWLTVV.